The 5 T cell receptor beta chains reported below all come from one sample, sequenced in a study of blood T cell repertoires in COVID-19. The data were produced by immunoSEQ multiplex PCR, yet TCRdb's version contains in-frame clones alone and is incomplete. This sample has some 250,000 clones, with roughly 85% found just once. Sample: peripheral blood. All receptors come from a woman younger than 35 with acute or convalescent COVID-19.

This rearrangement joins TRBV9 to TRBJ2-5; 9 positions match TRBD2. The CDR3 totals 16 residues. With V trimmed by 4 bases and J by 5 bases, 12 bases remained unmatched. The germline V gene has CDR1 SGDLS and CDR2 YYNGEE. This chain's CDR3 is CASSPSGAGGRETQYF. The CDR3 region has the DNA TGTGCCAGCAGCCCCAGTGGAGCGGGAGGTAGGGAGACCCAGTACTTC.

CDR3 sequence: CASSRTGDTGELFF. CDR3 DNA: TGTGCCAGCAGTCGGACGGGGGACACCGGGGAGCTGTTTTTT. The rearrangement links TRBV2 to TRBJ2-2; TRBD2 is a possible D gene (6 bases). CDR3 length: 14 residues. CDR1 is SNHLY, CDR2 FYNNEI, per germline. V was pared by 5 bases and J by 3 bases, with 10 bases between.

For the CDR3, the DNA is TGCAGCACATCTATACAGGGAAAGAACACTGAAGCTTTCTTT. As protein: CSTSIQGKNTEAFF. The chain employs TRBV29-1 and TRBJ1-1, with D tentatively TRBD1 (6 bases). Germline lookup yields CDR1 SQVTM and CDR2 ANQGSEA. This CDR3 has 14 amino acids. V was trimmed by 8 bases and J by 1 base, leaving 17 bases between them.

V is TRBV4-2 and J is TRBJ1-4; TRBD1 matches at 9 bases. In germline, CDR1 is LGHNA, CDR2 YNFKEQ. The CDR3 is 15 residues long. Trimming cost V 6 bases and J 8 bases; bases outside gene matches: 10. In nucleotides, the CDR3 is TGTGCCAGCAGGTCAACAGGGGGCGCGTCGGAAAAACTGTTTTTT. Protein: CASRSTGGASEKLFF.

The V gene is TRBV9, the J gene TRBJ2-7, with TRBD2 as a possible D gene (5 bases). Germline lookup yields CDR1 SGDLS and CDR2 YYNGEE. V dropped 3 bases and J dropped 2 bases, with 12 bases sitting between them. The CDR3 spans 14 residues. The CDR3: CASSAQPGAYEQYF. The CDR3 region has the DNA TGTGCCAGCAGCGCTCAGCCCGGGGCCTACGAGCAGTACTTC. Combining the CDR3 with reference TRBV9 and TRBJ2-7 gives the whole variable domain DSGVTQTPKHLITATGQRVTLRCSPRSGDLSVYWYQQSLDQGLQFLIQYYNGEERAKGNILERFSAQQFPDLHSELNLSSLELGDSALYFCASSAQPGAYEQYFGPGTRLTVT.